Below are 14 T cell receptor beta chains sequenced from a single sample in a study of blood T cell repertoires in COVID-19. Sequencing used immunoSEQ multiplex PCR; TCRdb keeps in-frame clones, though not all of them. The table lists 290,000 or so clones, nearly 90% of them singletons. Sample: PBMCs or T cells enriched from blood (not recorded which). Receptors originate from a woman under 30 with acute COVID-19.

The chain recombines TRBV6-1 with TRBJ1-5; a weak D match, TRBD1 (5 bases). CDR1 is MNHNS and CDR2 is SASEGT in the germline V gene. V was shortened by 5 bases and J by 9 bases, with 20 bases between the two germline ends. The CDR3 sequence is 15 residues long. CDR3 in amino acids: CASSPPRQPGWPQHF. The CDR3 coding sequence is TGTGCCAGCAGTCCGCCTAGACAGCCCGGGTGGCCCCAGCATTTT.

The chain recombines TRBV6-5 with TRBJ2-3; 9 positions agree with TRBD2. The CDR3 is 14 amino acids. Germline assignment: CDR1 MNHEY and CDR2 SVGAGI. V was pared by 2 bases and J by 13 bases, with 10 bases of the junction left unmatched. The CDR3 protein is CASSYGAGGSLEYF. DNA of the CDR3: TGTGCCAGCAGTTACGGGGCGGGAGGGTCCCTTGAGTATTTT.

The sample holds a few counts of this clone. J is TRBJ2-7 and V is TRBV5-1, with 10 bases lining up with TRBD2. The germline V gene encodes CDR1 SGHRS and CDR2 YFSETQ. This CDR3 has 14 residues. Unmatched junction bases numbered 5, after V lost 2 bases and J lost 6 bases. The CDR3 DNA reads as TGCGCCAGCAGCTTTAGCGGGGGGCTCGGCGAGCAGTACTTC. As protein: CASSFSGGLGEQYF.

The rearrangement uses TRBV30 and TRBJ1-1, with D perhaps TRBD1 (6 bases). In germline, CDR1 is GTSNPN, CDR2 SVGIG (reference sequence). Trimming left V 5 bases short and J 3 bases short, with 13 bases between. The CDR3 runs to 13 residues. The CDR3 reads CAWGGQSDTEAFF. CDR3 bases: TGTGCCTGGGGCGGACAGTCGGACACTGAAGCTTTCTTT.

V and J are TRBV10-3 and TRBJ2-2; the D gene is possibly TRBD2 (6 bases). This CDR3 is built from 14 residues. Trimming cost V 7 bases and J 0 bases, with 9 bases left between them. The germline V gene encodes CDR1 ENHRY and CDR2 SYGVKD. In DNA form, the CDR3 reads TGTGCCATCAACGGCGGGACGAACACCGGGGAGCTGTTTTTT. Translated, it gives CAINGGTNTGELFF.

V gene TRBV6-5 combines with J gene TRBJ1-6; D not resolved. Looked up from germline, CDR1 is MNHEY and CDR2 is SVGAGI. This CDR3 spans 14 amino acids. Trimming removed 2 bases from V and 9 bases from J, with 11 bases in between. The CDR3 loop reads CASSYAQRGSPLHF. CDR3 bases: TGTGCCAGCAGTTACGCGCAGCGAGGTTCACCCCTCCACTTT.

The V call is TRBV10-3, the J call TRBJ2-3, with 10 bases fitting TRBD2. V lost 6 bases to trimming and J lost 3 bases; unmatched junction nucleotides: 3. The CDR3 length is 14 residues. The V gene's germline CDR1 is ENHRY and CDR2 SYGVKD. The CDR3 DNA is TGTGCCATCAGGCTAGCGGGAGAGACAGATACGCAGTATTTT. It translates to CAIRLAGETDTQYF.

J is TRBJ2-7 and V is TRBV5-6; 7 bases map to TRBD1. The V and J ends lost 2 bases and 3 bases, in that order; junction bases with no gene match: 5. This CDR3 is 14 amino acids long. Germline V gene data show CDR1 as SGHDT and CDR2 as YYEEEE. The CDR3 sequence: CASSLRGPIYEQYF. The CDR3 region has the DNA TGTGCCAGCAGCTTAAGGGGGCCAATCTACGAGCAGTACTTC.

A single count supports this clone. In DNA, the CDR3 is TGCGCCAGCAGCTTCCCGGGACAGGGACGGAAACTGTTTTTT. This gives the protein CASSFPGQGRKLFF. V and J are TRBV5-1 and TRBJ1-4, with 9 bases identical to TRBD1. V lost 2 bases to trimming and J lost 11 bases; unmatched junction nucleotides: 7. The CDR3 has 14 amino acids. Germline CDR1 reads SGHRS; CDR2 reads YFSETQ.

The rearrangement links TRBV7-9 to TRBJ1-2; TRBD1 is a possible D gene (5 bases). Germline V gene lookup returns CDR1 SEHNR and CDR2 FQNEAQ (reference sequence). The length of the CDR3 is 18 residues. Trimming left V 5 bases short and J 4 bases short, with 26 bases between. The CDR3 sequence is CASSPPVAGTALFYGYTF. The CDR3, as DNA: TGTGCCAGCAGCCCCCCGGTAGCGGGGACGGCACTCTTCTATGGCTACACCTTC.

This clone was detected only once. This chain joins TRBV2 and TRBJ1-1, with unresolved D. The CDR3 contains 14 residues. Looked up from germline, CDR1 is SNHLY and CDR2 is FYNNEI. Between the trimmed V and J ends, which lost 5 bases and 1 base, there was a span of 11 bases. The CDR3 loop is CASSNNPGNTEAFF. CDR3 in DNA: TGTGCCAGCAGTAACAATCCAGGGAACACTGAAGCTTTCTTT.

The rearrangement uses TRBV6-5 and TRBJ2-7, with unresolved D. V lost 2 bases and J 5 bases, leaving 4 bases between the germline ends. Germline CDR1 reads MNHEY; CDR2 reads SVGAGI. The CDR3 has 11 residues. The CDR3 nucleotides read TGTGCCAGCAGTTACGGGCACGAGCAGTACTTC. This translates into CASSYGHEQYF.

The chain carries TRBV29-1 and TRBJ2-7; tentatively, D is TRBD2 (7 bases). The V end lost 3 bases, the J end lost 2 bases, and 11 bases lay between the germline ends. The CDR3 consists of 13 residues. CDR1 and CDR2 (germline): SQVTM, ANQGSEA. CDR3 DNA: TGCAGCGTTGAGGCGGGGGCCCCCTACGAGCAGTACTTC. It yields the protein CSVEAGAPYEQYF.

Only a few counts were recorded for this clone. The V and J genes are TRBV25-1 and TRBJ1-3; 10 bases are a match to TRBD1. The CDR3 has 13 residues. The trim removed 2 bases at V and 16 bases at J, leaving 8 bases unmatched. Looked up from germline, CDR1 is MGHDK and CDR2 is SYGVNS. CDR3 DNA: TGTGCCAGCAGTGAAGACCCGGACAGGGGGAGGTATTTT. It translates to CASSEDPDRGRYF.